These 28 T cell receptor beta chains were sequenced from one sample in a study of T cells in Graves' hyperthyroidism and ophthalmopathy. Amplified TCR beta CDR3 regions derived from RNA transcripts. The HTBI primer set served for first-round RT-PCR of the TCR CDR3. From the multiplex PCR reads, TCRdb called clonotypes with MiXCR, one entry per CDR3 protein. The data show around 340,000 distinct CDR3 sequences, 15% to 20% seen once. Sequencing input: blood. These TCRs come from a woman aged 45-59 years with Graves' hyperthyroidism.

This clonotype was seen more than once but under ten times. The CDR3: CASSSQGYNEQFF. In nucleotides, the CDR3 is TGTGCCAGCAGCTCCCAGGGATACAATGAGCAGTTCTTC. The chain combines TRBV13 with TRBJ2-1; a possible D gene is TRBD1 (5 bases). With 4 bases removed from V and 4 bases from J, the gap between germline ends came to 8 bases. This CDR3 spans 13 amino acids. Per germline, CDR1 PRHDT and CDR2 FYEKMQ (reference sequence).

This clonotype has ten or more counts. The chain links TRBV18 to TRBJ2-5, with D perhaps TRBD1 (6 bases). Germline V lookup: CDR1 KGHSH, CDR2 LQKENI. The length of the CDR3 is 13 residues. V gave up 5 bases and J gave up 4 bases, with 11 bases separating them. CDR3 coding DNA: TGTGCCAGCTCAACAGGGATGGGAGAGACCCAGTACTTC. This sequence encodes CASSTGMGETQYF.

This clonotype was detected ten times or more. The chain couples TRBV12-3 or TRBV12-4 to TRBJ2-1, with 13 bases that match TRBD2. The CDR3 length is 15 residues. V shed 2 bases, J shed 8 bases, and the junction held 3 bases outside the gene matches. DNA for the CDR3: TGTGCCAGCAGTTTAACTAGCGGGGGGGCCGATGAGCAGTTCTTC. This codes for CASSLTSGGADEQFF.

In this sample, this clonotype turned up a few times. The DNA for the CDR3 is TGTGCCAGCAGCAGGGGACTAGCGGGGAACACCGGGGAGCTGTTTTTT. This gives the protein CASSRGLAGNTGELFF. J is TRBJ2-2 and V is TRBV5-4; 12 bases map to TRBD2. Trimming took 4 bases from V and 1 from J; bases not matched to a gene: 2. CDR1 is SGHNT and CDR2 is YYREEE in the germline V gene (reference sequence). The CDR3 contains 16 residues.

The rearrangement uses TRBV5-4 and TRBJ2-2; either TRBD1 or TRBD2 may fit D (5 bases each). V dropped 4 bases and J dropped 7 bases, with 20 bases sitting between them. This CDR3 is 16 amino acids long. CDR1 and CDR2 from the germline V gene are SGHNT and YYREEE (reference sequence). CDR3: CASSVPGPRTGGELFF. In nucleotides, the CDR3 is TGTGCCAGCAGCGTCCCGGGACCTAGGACGGGCGGGGAGCTGTTTTTT.

This clonotype was detected many times. The V and J genes are TRBV7-9 and TRBJ2-5; no definite D call. Germline V gene lookup returns CDR1 SEHNR and CDR2 FQNEAQ (reference sequence). V was pared by 3 bases and J by 0 bases, with 5 bases between. The CDR3 consists of 13 residues. The CDR3 reads CASSLEYQETQYF. The CDR3 bases are TGTGCCAGCAGCTTGGAGTACCAAGAGACCCAGTACTTC.

There are many counts of this clonotype. V and J are TRBV12-3 or TRBV12-4 and TRBJ2-3, with D maybe TRBD1 (6 bases). The CDR3 spans 11 residues. V lost 5 bases, J lost 10 bases, and 10 bases lay in between. DNA for the CDR3: TGTGCCAGCAGTAAACAGGGCCCGCAGTATTTT. It specifies CASSKQGPQYF.

J is TRBJ1-1 and V is TRBV7-2; 7 bases are a match to TRBD1. V gave up 5 bases and J gave up 4 bases; unmatched junction bases: 4. The CDR3 is 13 amino acids. The germline V gene encodes CDR1 SGHTA and CDR2 FQGNSA. CDR3 loop: CASSRTGVTEAFF. The CDR3 DNA sequence: TGTGCCAGCAGCCGAACAGGGGTCACTGAAGCTTTCTTT.

This clonotype occurred many times. V and J are TRBV5-1 and TRBJ2-1, with 13 bases fitting TRBD2. Unmatched junction bases numbered 4, after V lost 0 bases and J lost 4 bases. The CDR3 contains 17 residues. Germline CDR1 SGHRS, CDR2 YFSETQ. The CDR3 is CASSLETSGRWYNEQFF. In DNA form, the CDR3 reads TGCGCCAGCAGCTTGGAGACTAGCGGGAGGTGGTACAATGAGCAGTTCTTC.

The chain joins TRBV30 to TRBJ2-3; TRBD2 matches at 11 bases. J was trimmed by 4 bases and V by 4 bases; bases with no gene match: 4. Germline CDR1 reads GTSNPN; CDR2 reads SVGIG (reference sequence). The CDR3 is 14 amino acids. CDR3 DNA sequence: TGTGCCTGGAACGGACTAGCGGGCGCAGATACGCAGTATTTT. Protein sequence: CAWNGLAGADTQYF.

The rearrangement uses TRBV6-1 and TRBJ2-2; 8 bases align to TRBD2. The J segment lost 2 bases and the V segment lost 2 bases, leaving 4 bases of the junction unmatched. There are 16 residues in the CDR3. CDR1 is MNHNS and CDR2 is SASEGT in the germline V gene. CDR3 amino acids: CASSEHSGINTGELFF. In nucleotides, the CDR3 is TGTGCCAGCAGTGAACATAGCGGGATCAACACCGGGGAGCTGTTTTTT.

The chain uses TRBV30 and TRBJ2-7; D ambiguous. CDR3 length: 15 amino acids. V was pared by 2 bases and J by 3 bases, with 17 bases between. Germline assignment: CDR1 GTSNPN and CDR2 SVGIG (reference sequence). CDR3 coding DNA: TGTGCCTGGAGTAAATCAAGTACGGTCGTCTACGAGCAGTACGTC. Encoded protein: CAWSKSSTVVYEQYV.

This chain links TRBV3-1 with TRBJ2-5; weak D call: TRBD2 (7 bases). CDR1 is LGHDT and CDR2 is YNNKEL in the germline V gene (reference sequence). This CDR3 region has 15 residues. Trimming removed 5 bases at V and 1 base at J, with 14 bases between. In DNA, the CDR3 is TGTGCCAGCAGCTGGGGGGCTAGCGGCCAAGAGACCCAGTACTTC. As protein: CASSWGASGQETQYF.

This clonotype has more than one count but fewer than ten. V is TRBV29-1 and J is TRBJ2-3, with D maybe TRBD2 (6 bases). The germline gives CDR1 SQVTM, CDR2 ANQGSEA. CDR3 length: 15 amino acids. Deletions cut 5 bases from V and 0 bases from J, with 15 bases between. The CDR3 DNA follows: TGCAGCGTTTCCGGGAGTGGGGTTAGCACAGATACGCAGTATTTT. Translation gives CSVSGSGVSTDTQYF.

The chain's CDR3 is CASSLYISETQYF. The CDR3 DNA reads as TGTGCCAGCAGCTTGTATATATCAGAGACCCAGTACTTC. The J gene is TRBJ2-5, the V gene TRBV5-5; no clear D gene. The germline CDR1 and CDR2 sequences are SGHKS and YYEKEE (reference sequence). Trimming left V 1 base short and J 4 bases short, with 8 bases between. The CDR3 covers 13 residues.

The table lists this clonotype with many counts. The chain uses TRBV27 and TRBJ2-7; weak D call: TRBD2 (5 bases). Trimming pared 5 bases from V and 0 bases from J, leaving 14 bases between. Germline CDR1 MNHEY, CDR2 SMNVEV (reference sequence). The CDR3 contains 15 residues. The CDR3 region is CASSGERASSYEQYF. The CDR3 region has the DNA TGTGCCAGCAGTGGGGAGCGAGCCAGCTCCTACGAGCAGTACTTC.

The chain combines TRBV3-1 with TRBJ1-2; D not certain. Germline V gene lookup returns CDR1 LGHDT and CDR2 YNNKEL (reference sequence). The CDR3 is 13 residues long. The V end was cut by 0 bases, the J end by 7 bases, with 9 bases between. CDR3 nucleotide sequence: TGTGCCAGCAGCCAAGAAACACAGCGTGGCTACACCTTC. Translation: CASSQETQRGYTF.

Details on this clonotype: Just one base apart from a much larger clone, this may be a read error. The J gene is TRBJ1-1, the V gene TRBV18, with 7 bases lining up with TRBD1. V lost 1 base and J lost 1; bases outside the gene matches: 6. CDR1 and CDR2 (germline): KGHSH, LQKENI. CDR3 length equals 16 residues. The CDR3 loop is CASSPLSRDRNTEAFF. CDR3 bases: TGTGCCAGCTCACCACTCTCCCGGGACAGGAACACTGAAGCTTTCTTT.

This clonotype was detected ten times or more. The gene calls are TRBV2 and TRBJ2-1; D unresolved. V lost 7 bases and J lost 0, with 19 bases in between. Germline V CDR1 and CDR2: SNHLY, FYNNEI. CDR3 length: 17 amino acids. CDR3 in amino acids: CASTITLGGSSYNEQFF. The CDR3 DNA reads TGTGCCAGCACCATCACTCTTGGTGGAAGCTCCTACAATGAGCAGTTCTTC.

J is TRBJ2-2 and V is TRBV12-3 or TRBV12-4; 7 nucleotides agree with TRBD1. Losses at the gene ends were 4 bases for V and 1 base for J; bases not matched to a gene: 6. This CDR3 has 16 amino acids. The CDR3 protein is CASSWGNRGNTGELFF. In DNA, the CDR3 is TGTGCCAGCAGTTGGGGTAACAGGGGGAACACCGGGGAGCTGTTTTTT.

The chain combines TRBV5-6 with TRBJ2-7; D could derive from TRBD1 or TRBD2 (5 bases each). The CDR3 is 14 amino acids. The germline CDR1 and CDR2 sequences are SGHDT and YYEEEE. V was cut by 3 bases and J by 6 bases, with 16 bases left in between. In nucleotides, the CDR3 is TGTGCCAGCAGCTACGGGACCGGAGCGTTCGAGCAGTACTTC. This codes for CASSYGTGAFEQYF.

V and J are TRBV14 and TRBJ2-7, with TRBD1 as a possible D gene (6 bases). Germline values: CDR1 SGHDN, CDR2 FVKESK. V lost 1 base and J 1 base, leaving 17 bases between the germline ends. The CDR3 runs 17 residues. CDR3 residues: CASSQVSDSYQSYEQYV. CDR3 coding DNA: TGTGCCAGCAGCCAAGTCTCGGACAGTTACCAATCCTACGAGCAGTACGTC.

The V and J genes are TRBV29-1 and TRBJ2-7; D not resolved. V lost 6 bases, J lost 0 bases, and 9 bases lay in between. Germline CDR1 is SQVTM and CDR2 is ANQGSEA. There are 12 residues in the CDR3. CDR3 residues: CSVQQNSYEQYF. In nucleotides, the CDR3 is TGCAGCGTCCAACAGAACTCCTACGAGCAGTACTTC.

The sample holds many counts of this clonotype. The V call is TRBV6-1, the J call TRBJ2-7; 8 bases fit TRBD1. The germline CDR1 and CDR2 sequences are MNHNS and SASEGT. The CDR3 is made up of 15 amino acids. V lost 10 bases to trimming and J lost 0 bases; unmatched junction nucleotides: 11. Written as DNA, the CDR3 is TGTGCCACCTTTGGACCGGGACAGGACTCCTACGAGCAGTACTTC. Its protein product is CATFGPGQDSYEQYF.

The sample holds many counts of this clonotype. The chain recombines TRBV20-1 with TRBJ1-1; no reliable D call. With 3 bases removed from V and 1 base from J, the gap between germline ends came to 6 bases. The CDR3 consists of 12 residues. CDR1 and CDR2 from the germline V gene are DFQATT and SNEGSKA (reference sequence). The CDR3 sequence: CSASGANTEAFF. The CDR3 DNA follows: TGCAGTGCTAGTGGCGCGAACACTGAAGCTTTCTTT.

This clonotype was seen more than once but under ten times. V and J are TRBV29-1 and TRBJ1-2; D uncertain. There are 11 residues in the CDR3. Germline-derived CDR1 and CDR2 are SQVTM and ANQGSEA. Trimming took 3 bases from V and 8 from J, leaving 10 bases between them. Here the CDR3 DNA reads TGCAGCGTTGACCCTGAGCTGGGCTACACCTTC. Its protein is CSVDPELGYTF.

There are many counts of this clonotype. This chain joins TRBV9 and TRBJ1-6; unclear D gene. The germline V gene encodes CDR1 SGDLS and CDR2 YYNGEE. There are 16 residues in the CDR3. Trimming left V 1 base short and J 5 bases short, with 13 bases between. CDR3 region: CASSVSAFANNSPLHF. Written as DNA, the CDR3 is TGTGCCAGCAGCGTATCCGCCTTTGCGAATAATTCACCCCTCCACTTT. Using reference TRBV9 and TRBJ1-6 for the parts outside the CDR3, the full variable domain is DSGVTQTPKHLITATGQRVTLRCSPRSGDLSVYWYQQSLDQGLQFLIQYYNGEERAKGNILERFSAQQFPDLHSELNLSSLELGDSALYFCASSVSAFANNSPLHFGNGTRLTVT.

This clonotype was detected only a few times. The chain couples TRBV7-8 to TRBJ2-7, with D hard to call. The CDR3 extends over 13 amino acids. Germline V gene sequence: CDR1 SGHVS, CDR2 FQNEAQ. V was clipped by 1 base and J by 3 bases, with 7 bases between them. The CDR3 reads CASSLGYDYEQYF. CDR3 DNA sequence: TGTGCCAGCAGCTTAGGGTATGACTACGAGCAGTACTTC.